Listed below are T cell receptor beta chains from one sample, sequenced in a study of vaccination effects on CD4 cells after COVID-19. Which antigens these TCRs recognize remains unknown. The table came from immunoSEQ multiplex PCR; TCRdb's copy has only in-frame clones and leaves some out. The data contain tens of thousands of clones, around 75% of them singletons. The sample consisted of CD4+ T cells from PBMCs cultured with a peptide pool, taken before COVID-19 vaccination. The receptors derive from a human donor who had a prior SARS-CoV-2 infection. Both conserved end residues are part of each CDR3. The D gene is left open where the match is weak. Some rows have no size entry. The others give once, few or many, or a class for an expanded clone.

d_call: TRBD1; v_call: TRBV18; clone_size: NA; j_call: TRBJ2-2; cdr3_nt: TGTGCCAGCTCACCACTGACAGGGGGGTCGAACACCGGGGAGCTGTTTTTT; cdr3_aa: CASSPLTGGSNTGELFF
d_call: TRBD2; v_call: TRBV5-4; clone_size: NA; j_call: TRBJ2-3; cdr3_nt: TGTGCCAGCAGCTTGGGCGTACTAGCGGGGGAGCCAGATACGCAGTATTTT; cdr3_aa: CASSLGVLAGEPDTQYF
d_call: NA; v_call: TRBV7-9; clone_size: NA; j_call: TRBJ1-5; cdr3_nt: TGTGCCAGCAGCTTATTCAGCGATCAGCCCCAGCATTTT; cdr3_aa: CASSLFSDQPQHF
d_call: TRBD2; v_call: TRBV30; clone_size: NA; j_call: TRBJ2-7; cdr3_nt: TGTGCCTGGAGTGTCGTGGCGGGGGGGGACGAGCAGTACTTC; cdr3_aa: CAWSVVAGGDEQYF
d_call: NA; v_call: TRBV19; clone_size: NA; j_call: TRBJ2-7; cdr3_nt: TGTGCCAGTAGTATGCCCGGTCGGGGGAACCCCTACGAGCAGTACTTC; cdr3_aa: CASSMPGRGNPYEQYF
d_call: NA; v_call: TRBV15; clone_size: NA; j_call: TRBJ1-1; cdr3_nt: TGTGCCACCAGCAGAGATCCCGGCAGGATTTCTGAAGCTTTCTTT; cdr3_aa: CATSRDPGRISEAFF
d_call: NA; v_call: TRBV7-9; clone_size: few; j_call: TRBJ1-1; cdr3_nt: TGTGCCAGCAGCTTAGAAGGAGGTCGCATGAACACTGAAGCTTTCTTT; cdr3_aa: CASSLEGGRMNTEAFF
d_call: NA; v_call: TRBV20-1; clone_size: NA; j_call: TRBJ2-1; cdr3_nt: TGCAGTGCTCGGACCAACAATGAGCAGTTCTTC; cdr3_aa: CSARTNNEQFF
d_call: TRBD2; v_call: TRBV4-3; clone_size: NA; j_call: TRBJ2-7; cdr3_nt: TGCGCCAGCAGCCAAGGAGGACTAGCCGGTTACGAGCAGTACTTC; cdr3_aa: CASSQGGLAGYEQYF
d_call: TRBD1; v_call: TRBV7-2; clone_size: NA; j_call: TRBJ1-4; cdr3_nt: TGTGCCAGCAGCCTTTTCCAAGGGGGCGCTGGGGAAAAACTGTTTTTT; cdr3_aa: CASSLFQGGAGEKLFF
d_call: TRBD1; v_call: TRBV7-9; clone_size: few; j_call: TRBJ1-4; cdr3_nt: TGTGCCAGCAGCGCACAGGGGGGAACAAATGAAAAACTGTTTTTT; cdr3_aa: CASSAQGGTNEKLFF
d_call: NA; v_call: TRBV5-5; clone_size: NA; j_call: TRBJ2-3; cdr3_nt: TGTGCCAGCAGCTTGGTTGGGGCGGGATCAGATACGCAGTATTTT; cdr3_aa: CASSLVGAGSDTQYF
d_call: NA; v_call: TRBV11-2; clone_size: NA; j_call: TRBJ2-3; cdr3_nt: TGTGCCAGCAGCTTAGGATGGGAGTCTCTTCAAGATACGCAGTATTTT; cdr3_aa: CASSLGWESLQDTQYF
d_call: NA; v_call: TRBV4-3; clone_size: NA; j_call: TRBJ1-3; cdr3_nt: TGCGCCAGCAGCCAAGATATCGGGGGGCTAGGAAACACCATATATTTT; cdr3_aa: CASSQDIGGLGNTIYF
d_call: NA; v_call: TRBV18; clone_size: few; j_call: TRBJ1-5; cdr3_nt: TGTGCCAGCTCCAAAACGGGGGGGGGCCCTCAGCCCCAGCATTTT; cdr3_aa: CASSKTGGGPQPQHF
d_call: TRBD2; v_call: TRBV4-2; clone_size: NA; j_call: TRBJ2-5; cdr3_nt: TGTGCCAGCAGCCAAGTCCAGCTAGCGGGAGGACAAGAGACCCAGTACTTC; cdr3_aa: CASSQVQLAGGQETQYF
d_call: NA; v_call: TRBV9; clone_size: NA; j_call: TRBJ2-2; cdr3_nt: TGTGCCAGCAGCGCCACGGCGGTCGGGGAGCTGTTTTTT; cdr3_aa: CASSATAVGELFF
d_call: NA; v_call: TRBV3-1/TRBV3-2; clone_size: NA; j_call: TRBJ1-3; cdr3_nt: TGTGCCAGCAGCCAATGGGACGGAGGAAACACCATATATTTT; cdr3_aa: CASSQWDGGNTIYF
d_call: TRBD1; v_call: TRBV6-5; clone_size: NA; j_call: TRBJ1-2; cdr3_nt: TGTGCCAGCAGTCCGGGACAGGGTCGGAACACCTTC; cdr3_aa: CASSPGQGRNTF
d_call: NA; v_call: TRBV7-8; clone_size: NA; j_call: TRBJ1-1; cdr3_nt: TGTGCCAGCAGCGCGGACCCTGGGGCTGAAGCTTTCTTT; cdr3_aa: CASSADPGAEAFF
d_call: TRBD2; v_call: TRBV4-2; clone_size: NA; j_call: TRBJ2-1; cdr3_nt: TGTGCCAGCAGCCAAGTAGGTAGCGGGGGGGCAAATGAGCAGTTCTTC; cdr3_aa: CASSQVGSGGANEQFF
d_call: NA; v_call: TRBV12-3/TRBV12-4; clone_size: NA; j_call: TRBJ1-3; cdr3_nt: TGTGCCAGCAGCCCCGCCGGCGGAAACACCATATATTTT; cdr3_aa: CASSPAGGNTIYF
d_call: NA; v_call: TRBV5-6; clone_size: once; j_call: TRBJ2-3; cdr3_nt: TGTGCCAGCAGCCACCTACTTCCCGACGGGCCAGATACGCAGTATTTT; cdr3_aa: CASSHLLPDGPDTQYF
d_call: NA; v_call: TRBV19; clone_size: few; j_call: TRBJ2-1; cdr3_nt: TGTGCCAGCTCGGGACATGAAGACCGGGAGCAGTTCTTC; cdr3_aa: CASSGHEDREQFF
d_call: NA; v_call: TRBV6-6; clone_size: NA; j_call: TRBJ2-7; cdr3_nt: TGTGCCAGCAGTTACTCGAGTGAGGAGGACGAGCAGTACTTC; cdr3_aa: CASSYSSEEDEQYF
d_call: NA; v_call: TRBV7-9; clone_size: few; j_call: TRBJ1-2; cdr3_nt: TGTGCCAGCAGCTTCGAAGGGATTGGCTACACCTTC; cdr3_aa: CASSFEGIGYTF
d_call: NA; v_call: TRBV5-1; clone_size: NA; j_call: TRBJ2-3; cdr3_nt: TGCGCCAGCAGCTTGGAAGGGGATACGCAGTATTTT; cdr3_aa: CASSLEGDTQYF
d_call: TRBD1; v_call: TRBV5-5; clone_size: few; j_call: TRBJ1-2; cdr3_nt: TGTGCCAGCAGCTCCCGACAGGGCTATGGCTACACCTTC; cdr3_aa: CASSSRQGYGYTF
d_call: TRBD1; v_call: TRBV2; clone_size: NA; j_call: TRBJ1-1; cdr3_nt: TGTGCCAGCAGCGCCTTCGGGACAGGGGTTGGGGCTTTCTTT; cdr3_aa: CASSAFGTGVGAFF
d_call: NA; v_call: TRBV2; clone_size: NA; j_call: TRBJ1-5; cdr3_nt: TGTGCCAGCAGCCCCATCGATCCGTATCAGCCCCAGCATTTT; cdr3_aa: CASSPIDPYQPQHF
d_call: NA; v_call: TRBV11-3; clone_size: NA; j_call: TRBJ1-1; cdr3_nt: TGTGCCAGCAGCTTAGGGGAAATGAACACTGAAGCTTTCTTT; cdr3_aa: CASSLGEMNTEAFF
d_call: NA; v_call: TRBV7-3; clone_size: NA; j_call: TRBJ1-1; cdr3_nt: TGTGCCAGCAGCCAAGGACCGGCGAACACTGAAGCTTTCTTT; cdr3_aa: CASSQGPANTEAFF
d_call: TRBD1; v_call: TRBV11-1; clone_size: NA; j_call: TRBJ2-7; cdr3_nt: TGTGCCAGCAGCTTCAGGGGGCGCGTCTACGAGCAGTACTTC; cdr3_aa: CASSFRGRVYEQYF
d_call: NA; v_call: TRBV12-3/TRBV12-4; clone_size: few; j_call: TRBJ2-1; cdr3_nt: TGTGCCAGCAATACGAGAGTCTACAATGAGCAGTTCTTC; cdr3_aa: CASNTRVYNEQFF
d_call: NA; v_call: TRBV6-5; clone_size: NA; j_call: TRBJ1-1; cdr3_nt: TGTGCCAGCAGTTACTCGGGTGTACAGTCTGAAGCTTTCTTT; cdr3_aa: CASSYSGVQSEAFF
d_call: NA; v_call: TRBV6-2/TRBV6-3; clone_size: few; j_call: TRBJ1-6; cdr3_nt: TGTGCCAGCAGTTACCTCAACTCACCCCTCCACTTT; cdr3_aa: CASSYLNSPLHF